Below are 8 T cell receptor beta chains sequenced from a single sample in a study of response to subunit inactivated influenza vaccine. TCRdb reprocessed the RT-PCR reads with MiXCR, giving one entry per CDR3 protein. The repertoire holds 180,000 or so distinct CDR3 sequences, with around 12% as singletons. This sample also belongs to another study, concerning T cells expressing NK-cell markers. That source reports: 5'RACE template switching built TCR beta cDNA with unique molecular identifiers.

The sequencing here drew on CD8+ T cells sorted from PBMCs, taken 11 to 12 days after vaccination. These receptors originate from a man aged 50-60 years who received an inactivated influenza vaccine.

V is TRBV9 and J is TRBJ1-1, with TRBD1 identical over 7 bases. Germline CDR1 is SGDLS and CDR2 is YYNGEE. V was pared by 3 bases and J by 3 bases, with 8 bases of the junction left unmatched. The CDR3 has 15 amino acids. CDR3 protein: CASSASTGIYTEAFF. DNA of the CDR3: TGTGCCAGCAGCGCCTCGACAGGGATTTACACTGAAGCTTTCTTT.

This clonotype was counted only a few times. The CDR3 bases are TGCGCCAGCAGCTTGGCGGGACTAGCGGGAGGCTACCAAGAGACCCAGTACTTC. Protein product: CASSLAGLAGGYQETQYF. The chain uses TRBV5-1 and TRBJ2-5; 15 nucleotides line up with TRBD2. Germline CDR1 SGHRS, CDR2 YFSETQ. CDR3 length equals 18 residues. Trimming removed 0 bases from V and 0 bases from J; junction bases left unmatched: 3.

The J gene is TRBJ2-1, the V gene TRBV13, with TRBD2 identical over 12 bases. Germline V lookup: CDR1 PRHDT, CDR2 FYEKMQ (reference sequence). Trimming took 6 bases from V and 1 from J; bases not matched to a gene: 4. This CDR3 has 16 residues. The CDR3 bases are TGTGCCAGCAGACGACTAGCGGGAGAATCCTACAATGAGCAGTTCTTC. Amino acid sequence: CASRRLAGESYNEQFF. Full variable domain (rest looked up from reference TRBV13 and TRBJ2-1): AAGVIQSPRHLIKEKRETATLKCYPIPRHDTVYWYQQGPGQDPQFLISFYEKMQSDKGSIPDRFSAQQFSDYHSELNMSSLELGDSALYFCASRRLAGESYNEQFFGPGTRLTVL.

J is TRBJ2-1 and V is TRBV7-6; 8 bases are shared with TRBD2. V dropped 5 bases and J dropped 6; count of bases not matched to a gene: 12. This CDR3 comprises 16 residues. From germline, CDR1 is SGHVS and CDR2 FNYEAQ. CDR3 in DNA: TGTGCCAGCAGCCCACACTTATCGGGAGGGCCCAATGAGCAGTTCTTC. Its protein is CASSPHLSGGPNEQFF.

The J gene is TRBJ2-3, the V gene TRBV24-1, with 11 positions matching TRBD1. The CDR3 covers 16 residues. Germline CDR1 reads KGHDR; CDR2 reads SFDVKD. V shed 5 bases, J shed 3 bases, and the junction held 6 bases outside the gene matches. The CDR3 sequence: CATSARDRGGTDTQYF. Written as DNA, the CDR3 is TGTGCCACCAGTGCCAGGGACAGGGGGGGGACAGATACGCAGTATTTT.

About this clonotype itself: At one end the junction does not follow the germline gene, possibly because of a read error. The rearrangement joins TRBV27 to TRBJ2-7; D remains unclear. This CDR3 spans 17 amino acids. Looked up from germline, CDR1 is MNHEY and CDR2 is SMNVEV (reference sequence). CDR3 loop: CASSPLPPGLSSYEHYF. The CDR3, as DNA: TGTGCCAGCAGTCCACTCCCCCCAGGCCTTAGCTCCTACGAGCATTACTTC.

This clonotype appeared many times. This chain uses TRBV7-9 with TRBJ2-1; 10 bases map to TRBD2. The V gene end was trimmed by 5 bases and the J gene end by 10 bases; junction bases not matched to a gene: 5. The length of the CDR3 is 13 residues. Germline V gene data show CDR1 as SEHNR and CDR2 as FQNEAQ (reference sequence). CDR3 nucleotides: TGTGCCAGCAGCCCCCTGGGACTAGCGGAGCAGTTCTTC. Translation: CASSPLGLAEQFF.

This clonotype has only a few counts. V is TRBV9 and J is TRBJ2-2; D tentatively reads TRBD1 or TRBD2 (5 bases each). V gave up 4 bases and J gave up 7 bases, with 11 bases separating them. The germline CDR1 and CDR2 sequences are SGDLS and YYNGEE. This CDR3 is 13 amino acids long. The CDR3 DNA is TGTGCCAGCAGCATAGGGGACCTCGGGGAGCTGTTTTTT. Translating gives CASSIGDLGELFF.